The next 13 T cell receptor beta chains were all read from a single sample in a study of PD-1 blockade in classical Hodgkin lymphoma. There was relapse after autologous stem cell transplantation in every patient, and there was variation in brentuximab vedotin exposure. Libraries were prepared by immunoSEQ multiplex PCR; TCRdb keeps only in-frame clonotypes and omits some of them. The sample consists of tens of thousands of clones, approximately 80% of them appearing once. The source material was peripheral blood mononuclear cells (PBMCs), sampled before the second cycle of nivolumab. These receptors originate from a human donor with classical Hodgkin lymphoma.

This chain links TRBV28 with TRBJ2-3; 10 bases line up with TRBD2. Germline CDR1 reads MDHEN; CDR2 reads SYDVKM. The CDR3 covers 17 residues. Germline trimming cut 4 bases from V and 2 bases from J; bases unmatched to any gene: 9. CDR3 coding DNA: TGTGCCAGCAGTTCAGACTTAGGACTAGCGGACACAGATACGCAGTATTTT. It yields the protein CASSSDLGLADTDTQYF.

The chain uses TRBV7-3 and TRBJ2-3, with D possibly called TRBD1 or TRBD2 (7 bases each). Germline V gene sequence: CDR1 SGHTA, CDR2 FQGTGA. The CDR3 consists of 14 residues. The ends were cut back, 9 bases at V and 5 bases at J, with 18 bases in the middle. CDR3 in DNA: TGTGCCAGTTCCCGCAGGGGGGGAGGAGATACGCAGTATTTT. Its protein is CASSRRGGGDTQYF.

The chain combines TRBV5-8 with TRBJ2-1; 13 bases are shared with TRBD2. Germline CDR1 is SGHTS and CDR2 is YDEGEE. J was trimmed by 10 bases and V by 6 bases; bases with no gene match: 7. CDR3 length: 14 amino acids. The CDR3 DNA reads TGTGCCAGCAAAACTAGCGGGGGGGCGATGGAGCAGTTCTTC. Translating it yields CASKTSGGAMEQFF.

V and J are TRBV29-1 and TRBJ1-2, with TRBD1 identical over 9 bases. The J segment lost 4 bases and the V segment lost 7 bases, leaving 7 bases of the junction unmatched. There are 13 residues in the CDR3. The germline CDR1 and CDR2 sequences are SQVTM and ANQGSEA. The chain's CDR3 is CSAGDRAGYGYTF. DNA of the CDR3: TGCAGCGCTGGGGACAGGGCGGGCTATGGCTACACCTTC.

The CDR3 DNA follows: TGTGCCAGCAGCGTAGACCCTGGACTAGCTGTGGATGAGCAGTTCTTC. As protein: CASSVDPGLAVDEQFF. The chain employs TRBV9 and TRBJ2-1; TRBD2 agrees at 8 bases. Germline V gene data show CDR1 as SGDLS and CDR2 as YYNGEE. There are 16 residues in the CDR3. V lost 0 bases, J lost 8 bases, and 10 bases stayed unmatched.

This clone was observed a handful of times. The chain joins TRBV19 to TRBJ1-5; 8 bases fit TRBD1. The ends lost 8 bases at V and 1 base at J; junction bases unmatched: 4. From germline, CDR1 is LNHDA and CDR2 SQIVND (reference sequence). The CDR3 covers 14 residues. CDR3 in amino acids: CASDRGGSNQPQHF. The CDR3 DNA follows: TGTGCCAGTGACAGGGGAGGGAGCAATCAGCCCCAGCATTTT.

The genes are TRBV27 and TRBJ2-1, with D tentatively TRBD2 (5 bases). The CDR3 has 13 amino acids. Trimming removed 2 bases at V and 9 bases at J, with 11 bases between. Germline assignment: CDR1 MNHEY and CDR2 SMNVEV (reference sequence). The CDR3 is CASSLPPAGEQFF. Here the CDR3 DNA reads TGTGCCAGCAGTTTACCCCCGGCGGGTGAGCAGTTCTTC.

V and J are TRBV5-6 and TRBJ2-5; 9 bases agree with TRBD1. The CDR3 is made up of 13 amino acids. V was clipped by 7 bases and J by 3 bases; unmatched bases: 4. The germline V gene has CDR1 SGHDT and CDR2 YYEEEE. CDR3 protein: CASRDRVKETQYF. The CDR3 nucleotides are TGTGCCAGCCGGGACAGGGTAAAAGAGACCCAGTACTTC.

This clone has a single count. The chain couples TRBV27 to TRBJ1-1; D is unclear. Germline-derived CDR1 and CDR2 are MNHEY and SMNVEV (reference sequence). Trimming took off 0 bases at V and 2 bases at J, with 10 bases between the two ends. There are 15 residues in the CDR3. CDR3 in amino acids: CASSLSEGLNTEAFF. The CDR3, as DNA: TGTGCCAGCAGTTTATCGGAGGGTCTAAACACTGAAGCTTTCTTT.

The V gene is TRBV19, the J gene TRBJ2-1, with 8 bases that match TRBD1. Germline trimming cut 7 bases from V and 5 bases from J; bases unmatched to any gene: 4. The CDR3 contains 13 residues. The germline CDR1 and CDR2 sequences are LNHDA and SQIVND (reference sequence). The CDR3 loop is CASNRGENNEQFF. CDR3 DNA: TGTGCCAGTAACAGGGGGGAAAACAATGAGCAGTTCTTC.

This chain joins TRBV28 and TRBJ2-2, with TRBD1 matching over 7 bases. The V gene's germline CDR1 is MDHEN and CDR2 SYDVKM. The J segment lost 4 bases and the V segment lost 3 bases, leaving 11 bases of the junction unmatched. The CDR3 runs 17 residues. The chain's CDR3 is CASSFSPDRLLTGELFF. CDR3 sequence (DNA): TGTGCCAGCAGTTTTTCCCCGGACAGGCTCCTCACCGGGGAGCTGTTTTTT. The full variable domain, completed using reference TRBV28 and TRBJ2-2, is DVKVTQSSRYLVKRTGEKVFLECVQDMDHENMFWYRQDPGLGLRLIYFSYDVKMKEKGDIPEGYSVSREKKERFSLILESASTNQTSMYLCASSFSPDRLLTGELFFGEGSRLTVL.

V gene TRBV4-2 combines with J gene TRBJ1-1; no clear D. The germline V gene encodes CDR1 LGHNA and CDR2 YNFKEQ. The germline V and J ends were trimmed by 11 bases and 3 bases, with 10 bases remaining between them. CDR3 length: 11 residues. The CDR3 DNA sequence: TGTGCCGGCCCGAGCGACACTGAAGCTTTCTTT. Translated: CAGPSDTEAFF.

The CDR3 sequence: CASSFIRGEVIYEQYF. CDR3 nucleotide sequence: TGTGCCAGCAGTTTCATAAGGGGGGAAGTTATCTACGAGCAGTACTTC. The rearrangement links TRBV27 to TRBJ2-7; D may be TRBD1 or TRBD2 (6 bases each). CDR3 length: 16 residues. V was cut by 3 bases and J by 3 bases, with 18 bases left in between. Germline lookup yields CDR1 MNHEY and CDR2 SMNVEV (reference sequence).